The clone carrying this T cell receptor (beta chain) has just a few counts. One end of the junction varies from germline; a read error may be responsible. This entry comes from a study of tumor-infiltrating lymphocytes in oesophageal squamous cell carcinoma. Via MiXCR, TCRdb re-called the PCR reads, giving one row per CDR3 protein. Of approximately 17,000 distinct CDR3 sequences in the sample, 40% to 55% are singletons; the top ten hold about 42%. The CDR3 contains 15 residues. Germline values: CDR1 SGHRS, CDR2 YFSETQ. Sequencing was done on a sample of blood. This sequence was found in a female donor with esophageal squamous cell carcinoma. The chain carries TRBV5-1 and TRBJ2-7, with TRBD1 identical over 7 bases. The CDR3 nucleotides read TGCGCCAGCAGCTATGGAGGCAGGGGGACCGGGGAGCTGTACTTC. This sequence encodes CASSYGGRGTGELYF.